The T cell receptor beta chain under discussion was sequenced for a study of metastatic and nonmetastatic thyroid tumors. Whole-study context: Samples came from malignant and benign thyroid patients, and repertoires were compared across blood and tumor or nodule tissue.

The CDR3 is 12 amino acids. V lost 0 bases, J lost 10 bases, and 12 bases lay in between. CDR1 DFQATT and CDR2 SNEGSKA come from the germline V gene (reference sequence). Original methodology: Differences in CDR3 between clinicopathological groups were drawn on to build a classifier intended to discriminate distant-metastatic papillary thyroid cancer patients. TCRdb redid the clone calls on the PCR reads using MiXCR. What appears here as the V and J calls and clone size reflects TCRdb's work, not the paper's. Seen here are about 25,000 clones, roughly a fifth observed once, and the top ten hold roughly 8%. Thyroid surgery was performed in patients who had received no treatment beforehand.

This TCR derives from a female donor with papillary thyroid cancer or a benign thyroid nodule (not recorded which). Some clones in this sample may be carry-over from other donors' samples. V usage is TRBV20-1 and J usage is TRBJ1-1; D is perhaps TRBD1 (5 bases). The sequenced sample was blood. For the CDR3, the DNA is TGCAGTGCTAGAGAGGCGGACATTGGAGCTTTCTTT. It specifies CSAREADIGAFF.